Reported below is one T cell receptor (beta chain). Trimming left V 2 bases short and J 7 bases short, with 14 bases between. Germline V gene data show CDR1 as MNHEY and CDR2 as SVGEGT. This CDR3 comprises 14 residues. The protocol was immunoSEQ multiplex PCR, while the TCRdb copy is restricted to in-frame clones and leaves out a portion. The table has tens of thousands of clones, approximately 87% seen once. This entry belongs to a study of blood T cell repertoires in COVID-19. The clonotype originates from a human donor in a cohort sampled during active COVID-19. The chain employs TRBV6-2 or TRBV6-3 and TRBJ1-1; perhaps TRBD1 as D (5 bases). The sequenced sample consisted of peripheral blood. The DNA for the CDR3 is TGTGCCAGCAGTTACCTAACCAGGGCAAATGAAGCTTTCTTT. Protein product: CASSYLTRANEAFF.